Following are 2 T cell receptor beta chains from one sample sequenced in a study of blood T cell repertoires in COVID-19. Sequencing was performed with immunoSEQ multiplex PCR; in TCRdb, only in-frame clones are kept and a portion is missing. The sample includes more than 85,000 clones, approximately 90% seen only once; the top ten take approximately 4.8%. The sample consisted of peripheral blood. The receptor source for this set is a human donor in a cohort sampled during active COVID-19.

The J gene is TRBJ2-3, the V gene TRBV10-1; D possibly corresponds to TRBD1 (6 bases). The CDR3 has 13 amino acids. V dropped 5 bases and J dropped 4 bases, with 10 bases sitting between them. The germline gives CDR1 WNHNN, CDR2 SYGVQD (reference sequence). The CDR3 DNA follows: TGCGCCAGCAGTCACAGGGAACCAGATACGCAGTATTTT. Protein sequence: CASSHREPDTQYF.

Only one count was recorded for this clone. CDR3 amino acids: CASSLGSRNEQFF. The CDR3 nucleotides are TGTGCCAGCAGCTTGGGCAGCCGAAATGAGCAGTTCTTC. This chain joins TRBV7-2 and TRBJ2-1; D is unclear. Germline V gene data show CDR1 as SGHTA and CDR2 as FQGNSA. Trimming removed 3 bases from V and 7 bases from J, with 10 bases in between. The CDR3 spans 13 residues.